Presented here are 22 T cell receptor beta chains from one specimen sequenced in a study of OX40 agonist ivuxolimab in advanced cancers. Clones were read by immunoSEQ multiplex PCR, and TCRdb kept only the in-frame ones, dropping some. Altogether 60,000 to 80,000 clones are present, more than 80% being singletons, with the ten largest covering about 8.2%. This specimen consisted of CD4+ or CD8+ T cells sorted from blood, obtained in a trial of the OX40 agonist ivuxolimab. The receptor set was obtained from an adult with an advanced solid tumor such as melanoma, head and neck, liver or kidney cancer.

This clone was seen only a few times. The J gene is TRBJ2-7, the V gene TRBV6-5; 8 nucleotides match TRBD2. The CDR3 spans 12 residues. The V segment lost 11 bases and the J segment 6 bases; nucleotides outside the gene matches: 9. CDR1 MNHEY and CDR2 SVGAGI come from the germline V gene. The CDR3 protein is CALLPREGEQYF. Here the CDR3 DNA reads TGTGCCCTCTTGCCCCGGGAGGGCGAGCAGTACTTC.

The chain uses TRBV7-9 and TRBJ2-5; D not certain. The CDR3 contains 14 residues. V was cut by 4 bases and J by 0 bases, with 9 bases left in between. Germline V gene data show CDR1 as SEHNR and CDR2 as FQNEAQ (reference sequence). The CDR3 nucleotides are TGTGCCAGCAGCTCAGACCGGGACCAAGAGACCCAGTACTTC. It translates to CASSSDRDQETQYF.

The chain has TRBV9 and TRBJ1-6, with a weak D call TRBD1 (6 bases). In germline, CDR1 is SGDLS, CDR2 YYNGEE. The ends were cut back, 6 bases at V and 8 bases at J, with 15 bases in the middle. The CDR3 is made up of 14 amino acids. CDR3: CASNPGAQYSPLHF. CDR3 DNA sequence: TGTGCCAGCAACCCAGGGGCGCAATATTCACCCCTCCACTTT.

Concerning this clone itself: A read error may account for a junction end that differs from germline. CDR3 bases: TGTGCCAGCAGTGACTCGAGTCCAGGAACGTTT. Amino acid sequence: CASSDSSPGTF. The V call is TRBV6-4, the J call TRBJ1-1; D not certain. Per the germline V gene, CDR1 is MRHNA and CDR2 is SNTAGT. This CDR3 is built from 11 residues.

This chain uses TRBV4-3 with TRBJ2-6; D not resolved. Germline CDR1 is LGHNA and CDR2 is YSLEER. V lost 7 bases, J lost 1 base, and 11 bases lay in between. The CDR3 is made up of 15 amino acids. The CDR3 bases are TGCGCCAGCACCATAGATGGATCTGGGGCCAACGTCCTGACTTTC. Translating gives CASTIDGSGANVLTF.

J is TRBJ2-3 and V is TRBV7-9; unclear D gene. V lost 2 bases to trimming and J lost 0 bases, with 9 bases between them. This CDR3 has 15 residues. The germline V gene encodes CDR1 SEHNR and CDR2 FQNEAQ (reference sequence). The CDR3 protein is CASSLFDTSTDTQYF. CDR3 DNA sequence: TGTGCCAGCAGCTTATTCGACACGAGCACAGATACGCAGTATTTT. Variable domain in full (rest from reference TRBV7-9 and TRBJ2-3): DTGVSQNPRHKITKRGQNVTFRCDPISEHNRLYWYRQTLGQGPEFLTYFQNEAQLEKSRLLSDRFSAERPKGSFSTLEIQRTEQGDSAMYLCASSLFDTSTDTQYFGPGTRLTVL.

The rearrangement joins TRBV6-5 to TRBJ1-1, with 11 bases aligning to TRBD1. The CDR3 contains 13 residues. Losses at the gene ends were 5 bases for V and 11 bases for J; bases not matched to a gene: 7. In germline, CDR1 is MNHEY, CDR2 SVGAGI. The CDR3 sequence: CASSRTGGSRAFF. CDR3 coding DNA: TGTGCCAGCAGTCGGACAGGGGGCTCAAGGGCTTTCTTT.

The CDR3 here is CASSVGGGKIYNEQFF. In nucleotides, the CDR3 is TGTGCCAGCAGCGTAGGGGGCGGGAAAATCTACAATGAGCAGTTCTTC. This chain joins TRBV9 and TRBJ2-1, with D possibly being TRBD2 (6 bases). The V end lost 0 bases, the J end lost 3 bases, and 13 bases lay between the germline ends. Looked up from germline, CDR1 is SGDLS and CDR2 is YYNGEE. This CDR3 contains 16 residues.

The V gene is TRBV7-2, the J gene TRBJ1-5, with D maybe TRBD1 (5 bases). Germline loops: CDR1 SGHTA, CDR2 FQGNSA. V was cut by 5 bases and J by 6 bases, with 11 bases left in between. The CDR3 length is 13 residues. CDR3 nucleotide sequence: TGTGCCAGCAGCGCCAGGGAATTTCAGCCCCAGCATTTT. The encoded protein is CASSAREFQPQHF.

The V call is TRBV2, the J call TRBJ1-4; 9 bases are shared with TRBD1. Losses at the gene ends were 7 bases for V and 0 bases for J; bases not matched to a gene: 3. The CDR3 extends over 15 amino acids. Per the germline V gene, CDR1 is SNHLY and CDR2 is FYNNEI. This CDR3 is CASTRDRATNEKLFF. The CDR3 DNA reads TGTGCCAGCACCAGGGACAGGGCAACTAATGAAAAACTGTTTTTT.

The V call is TRBV30, the J call TRBJ1-2; D is unclear. Germline values: CDR1 GTSNPN, CDR2 SVGIG (reference sequence). The CDR3 totals 12 residues. V was cut by 0 bases and J by 6 bases, with 8 bases left in between. The CDR3 DNA is TGTGCCTGGAGTGTAGAGCGGAATGGCTACACCTTC. The encoded protein is CAWSVERNGYTF.

J is TRBJ1-1 and V is TRBV7-3, with D possibly matching TRBD1 (6 bases). The V end lost 5 bases, the J end lost 7 bases, and 14 bases lay between the germline ends. The germline CDR1 and CDR2 sequences are SGHTA and FQGTGA. The CDR3 totals 13 residues. The CDR3 DNA follows: TGTGCCAGCAGCCAAAGGGGAGGGGGTGAAGCTTTCTTT. It translates to CASSQRGGGEAFF.

This clone was seen a single time. The chain uses TRBV7-8 and TRBJ1-4; D is undetermined. Between the trimmed V and J ends, which lost 5 bases and 6 bases, there was a span of 10 bases. The V gene's germline CDR1 is SGHVS and CDR2 FQNEAQ. This CDR3 region has 13 residues. The CDR3 nucleotides are TGTGCCAGCAGCATCGGGAGAGATGAAAAACTGTTTTTT. Protein sequence: CASSIGRDEKLFF.

CDR3 in amino acids: CASSHSGTGRYNEQFF. CDR3 DNA: TGCGCCAGCAGCCACTCCGGGACAGGGAGATACAATGAGCAGTTCTTC. The V call is TRBV4-1, the J call TRBJ2-1; TRBD1 matches 9 bases. CDR1 is MGHRA, CDR2 YSYEKL, per germline. Unmatched junction bases numbered 7, after V lost 3 bases and J lost 4 bases. The CDR3 is 16 residues long.

The V and J genes are TRBV10-3 and TRBJ2-6; perhaps TRBD1 as D (7 bases). In germline, CDR1 is ENHRY, CDR2 SYGVKD. The CDR3 consists of 18 residues. V gave up 1 base and J gave up 1 base, with 14 bases separating them. DNA of the CDR3: TGTGCCATCAGTGAGTATGGCAGGGGGGCATCTGGGGCCAACGTCCTGACTTTC. Translating it yields CAISEYGRGASGANVLTF.

The chain employs TRBV11-3 and TRBJ2-2; 7 nucleotides match TRBD1. Trimming took 2 bases from V and 7 from J; bases not matched to a gene: 7. CDR1 SGHNT and CDR2 YENEEA come from the germline V gene. CDR3 length: 15 amino acids. CDR3 sequence reads: CASSLKTGSSGELFF. The CDR3 nucleotides are TGTGCCAGCAGCTTAAAGACAGGGTCAAGCGGGGAGCTGTTTTTT.

V usage is TRBV6-5 and J usage is TRBJ2-7, with 11 bases that match TRBD2. This CDR3 region has 15 residues. Trimming removed 5 bases from V and 0 bases from J; junction bases left unmatched: 3. Per germline, CDR1 MNHEY and CDR2 SVGAGI. The CDR3: CASSLTSGGSYEQYF. The CDR3 DNA reads as TGTGCCAGCAGTCTTACTAGCGGGGGCTCCTACGAGCAGTACTTC.

The chain carries TRBV5-1 and TRBJ2-3, with D unresolved. The CDR3 is 15 residues long. With 0 bases removed from V and 5 bases from J, the gap between germline ends came to 13 bases. Germline assignment: CDR1 SGHRS and CDR2 YFSETQ. In DNA form, the CDR3 reads TGCGCCAGCAGCTTGGAAGGCCCAGTAGGAGATACGCAGTATTTT. Encoded protein: CASSLEGPVGDTQYF.

The CDR3 DNA is TGTGCCAGCTCACCCGGGACAGGGAGCTCCGGGGCCAACGTCCTGACTTTC. Residues: CASSPGTGSSGANVLTF. J is TRBJ2-6 and V is TRBV18; 9 positions agree with TRBD1. The V gene's germline CDR1 is KGHSH and CDR2 LQKENI. This CDR3 has 17 amino acids. J gave up 4 bases and V 3 bases, and 7 bases lay outside the gene matches.

The chain joins TRBV7-2 to TRBJ1-5; 8 bases align to TRBD1. V was clipped by 5 bases and J by 3 bases; unmatched bases: 6. The length of the CDR3 is 15 residues. The germline CDR1 and CDR2 sequences are SGHTA and FQGNSA. Here the CDR3 reads CASSPDRGPNQPQHF. The CDR3 DNA is TGTGCCAGCAGCCCAGACAGGGGCCCCAATCAGCCCCAGCATTTT.

In its sample, this clone was seen once. This chain uses TRBV7-9 with TRBJ1-5; possible D gene TRBD1, 5 bases. With 4 bases removed from V and 0 bases from J, the gap between germline ends came to 13 bases. The germline CDR1 and CDR2 sequences are SEHNR and FQNEAQ (reference sequence). The CDR3 has 16 amino acids. CDR3 sequence (DNA): TGTGCCAGCAGCTCGGGGCTCCCGGGTAGCAATCAGCCCCAGCATTTT. Translation gives CASSSGLPGSNQPQHF.

The table lists this clone with a count of one. This chain uses TRBV4-3 with TRBJ1-5; D is ambiguous. The CDR3 has 13 residues. V was trimmed by 6 bases and J by 3 bases, leaving 9 bases between them. Germline CDR1 and CDR2: LGHNA and YSLEER. CDR3: CASSPFINQPQHF. DNA for the CDR3: TGCGCCAGCAGTCCCTTTATCAATCAGCCCCAGCATTTT.